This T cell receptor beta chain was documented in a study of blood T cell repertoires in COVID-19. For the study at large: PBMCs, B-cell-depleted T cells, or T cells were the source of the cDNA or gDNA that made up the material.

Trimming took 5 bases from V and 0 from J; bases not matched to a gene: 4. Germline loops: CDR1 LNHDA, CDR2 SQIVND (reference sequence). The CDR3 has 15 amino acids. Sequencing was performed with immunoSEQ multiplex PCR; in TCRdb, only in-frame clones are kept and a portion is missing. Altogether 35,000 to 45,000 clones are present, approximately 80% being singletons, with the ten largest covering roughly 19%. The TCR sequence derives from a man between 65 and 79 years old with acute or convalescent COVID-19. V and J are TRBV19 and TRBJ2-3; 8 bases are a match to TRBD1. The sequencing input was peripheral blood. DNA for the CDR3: TGTGCCAGTAGTGCCGGGACAGGTAGCACAGATACGCAGTATTTT. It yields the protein CASSAGTGSTDTQYF.